The T cell receptor (beta chain) under discussion was sequenced for a study of T cell changes during pregnancy in multiple sclerosis (dated by TCRdb to between 2018 and 2021). Looking at the study overall: In women with multiple sclerosis, the researchers looked at how the T cell repertoire shifted as pregnancy progressed.

Receptor amplification or capture employed the immunoSEQ multiplex PCR assay. Not all clones reach the TCRdb copy of this immuneACCESS table, which keeps in-frame sequences only. Checked studies attribute under half of the gap to unresolved V genes and leave the rest unexplained. In this sample the table shows some 70,000 clones, 85% to 95% of which occur a single time. Roughly 3.2% of the sample belongs to the ten largest clones. As concerns this clone: Its antigen remains undetermined. It has no much larger one-base neighbor in the sample; base qualities were not kept.

In the germline V gene, CDR1 corresponds to MGHRA and CDR2 to YSYEKL. Compared with germline, V lacks 3 bases and J lacks 9 bases; bases without a gene match: 1. The cysteine opens and the phenylalanine closes a CDR3 of 12 amino acids. CDR3 DNA is the only sequence kept; it has 36 bases, read in frame from the first base. The sequence came from a female donor in good health, enrolled as a control in a pregnancy study. Sample: CD8+ T cells from peripheral blood mononuclear cells, taken in the third trimester of pregnancy. The rearranged segments are TRBV4-1 and TRBJ2-1; 8 junctional bases match TRBD2. The nucleotide sequence reads as follows: TGCGCCAGCAGCCATGCGGGAGGTGAGCAGTTCTTC. It is translated as CASSHAGGEQFF.